This T cell receptor (beta chain) was sequenced during a study of cytomegalovirus exposure and HLA in healthy donors. Notes on the study in general: As a later analysis showed, a missense DCLRE1C variant was linked to trimming of TCR beta V- and J-genes. The authors reported that TCR beta sequences could predict HLA-A and HLA-B alleles. These predictions were accurate for most subjects in the first cohort.

Every donor was a healthy person donating bone marrow. Donors were nominally healthy when sampled, though unrecorded immune exposures were likely. This CDR3 has 16 residues. Trimming at V came to 3 bases and at J to 1 base, leaving 6 bases not matched to a gene. CDR1 KGHSH and CDR2 LQKENI come from the germline V gene. Concerning this clone itself: Its antigen is as yet unknown.

PCR amplification relied on 60 Vbeta primers (plus 13 Jbeta primers). Sequencing was performed with immunoSEQ multiplex PCR; in TCRdb, only in-frame clones are kept and a portion is missing. Counted here are roughly 98,000 clones, roughly 79% occurring once; the ten biggest clones make up roughly 3%. The sample consisted of PBMCs. J is TRBJ2-5 and V is TRBV18; TRBD1 agrees at 9 bases. The receptor was isolated from a female donor in good health and CMV-seropositive. The CDR3 sequence: CASSPQQGASQETQYF. The DNA of the CDR3 is TGTGCCAGCTCACCCCAACAGGGGGCGAGCCAAGAGACCCAGTACTTC.